One sample yielded the 9 T cell receptor beta chains listed below, sequenced in a study of blood T cell repertoires in COVID-19. Sequenced by immunoSEQ multiplex PCR; TCRdb stores in-frame clones only, minus some. The table shows 60,000 to 80,000 clones, with roughly 80% occurring only once. Sequenced material: PBMCs or T cells enriched from blood (not recorded which). These receptors all stem from a woman aged 40 to 50 with acute COVID-19.

The chain combines TRBV19 with TRBJ1-2, with 9 bases lining up with TRBD1. The CDR3 extends over 15 amino acids. After removal of 7 bases from V and 4 bases from J, the junction contained 10 bases not matched to a gene. CDR1 is LNHDA and CDR2 is SQIVND in the germline V gene (reference sequence). CDR3 nucleotide sequence: TGTGCCAGTACCACGACAGGGGGAGTGACCTATGGCTACACCTTC. Its protein is CASTTTGGVTYGYTF.

This rearrangement joins TRBV5-4 to TRBJ1-2; D may be TRBD1 (6 bases). The CDR3 is 13 residues long. The germline V gene has CDR1 SGHNT and CDR2 YYREEE (reference sequence). Trimming stripped 4 bases from V and 4 bases from J, with 11 bases between. For the CDR3, the DNA is TGTGCCAGCAGCCAAGGACAGATCTATGGCTACACCTTC. Translation gives CASSQGQIYGYTF.

This chain uses TRBV4-1 with TRBJ1-4; D may be TRBD1 (6 bases). V was pared by 1 base and J by 8 bases, with 14 bases between. Germline V gene data show CDR1 as MGHRA and CDR2 as YSYEKL. The CDR3 extends over 15 amino acids. The CDR3 DNA sequence: TGCGCCAGCAGCCAAGGGGCGGCCGGGACAGAAAAACTGTTTTTT. Translated: CASSQGAAGTEKLFF.

The chain has TRBV2 and TRBJ1-5; 8 nucleotides match TRBD1. This CDR3 has 17 residues. Germline V CDR1 and CDR2: SNHLY, FYNNEI. The junction had 12 bases not matched to a gene; V was cut back by 7 bases and J by 1 base. CDR3 amino acids: CASTAGTGRISNQPQHF. Here the CDR3 DNA reads TGTGCCAGCACCGCCGGGACAGGAAGAATAAGCAATCAGCCCCAGCATTTT.

The chain uses TRBV19 and TRBJ2-1; unclear D gene. Between the trimmed V and J ends, which lost 6 bases and 4 bases, there was a span of 4 bases. This CDR3 spans 11 amino acids. Germline V gene data show CDR1 as LNHDA and CDR2 as SQIVND (reference sequence). CDR3 amino acids: CASRQYNEQFF. As DNA, the CDR3 is TGTGCCAGTAGACAATACAATGAGCAGTTCTTC.

The chain uses TRBV7-9 and TRBJ2-2, with a weak D call TRBD1 (6 bases). This CDR3 is 14 amino acids long. The germline V gene encodes CDR1 SEHNR and CDR2 FQNEAQ (reference sequence). Trimming removed 6 bases from V and 6 bases from J, with 14 bases in between. The CDR3 is CASRETGYPGELFF. CDR3 nucleotide sequence: TGTGCCAGCAGAGAAACAGGGTACCCCGGGGAGCTGTTTTTT.

This clone has just a few counts. This sequence joins TRBV5-5 and TRBJ1-5; no firm D call. Trimming took off 0 bases at V and 1 base at J, with 11 bases between the two ends. Per germline, CDR1 SGHKS and CDR2 YYEKEE (reference sequence). The CDR3 contains 16 residues. As DNA, the CDR3 is TGTGCCAGCAGCTTGGCTGGAGGTCGGAGCAATCAGCCCCAGCATTTT. Translation gives CASSLAGGRSNQPQHF. Together with reference TRBV5-5 and TRBJ1-5, the CDR3 gives the full variable domain: DAGVTQSPTHLIKTRGQQVTLRCSPISGHKSVSWYQQVLGQGPQFIFQYYEKEERGRGNFPDRFSARQFPNYSSELNVNALLLGDSALYLCASSLAGGRSNQPQHFGDGTRLSIL.

The V call is TRBV14, the J call TRBJ2-7, with TRBD2 matching over 12 bases. Trimming removed 4 bases from V and 1 base from J; junction bases left unmatched: 2. Germline V lookup: CDR1 SGHDN, CDR2 FVKESK. This CDR3 has 15 residues. CDR3 sequence reads: CASSPLAGGSYEQYF. In DNA, the CDR3 is TGTGCCAGCAGCCCGCTAGCGGGAGGGTCCTACGAGCAGTACTTC.

This sequence joins TRBV3-1 (or the pseudogene TRBV3-2) and TRBJ1-6, with TRBD1 matching 7 bases. In germline, CDR1 is LGHDT, CDR2 YNNKEL (reference sequence). The CDR3 extends over 15 amino acids. The V gene end was trimmed by 4 bases and the J gene end by 7 bases; junction bases not matched to a gene: 7. The CDR3 DNA reads as TGTGCCAGCAGCCGCACGGGACAGACGAATTCACCCCTCCACTTT. Translating it yields CASSRTGQTNSPLHF.